The rows below give T cell receptor beta chains drawn from one sample of a study of response to subunit inactivated influenza vaccine. In TCRdb, the RT-PCR reads were re-called with MiXCR into one record per CDR3 protein. The sample holds 450,000 to 500,000 distinct CDR3 sequences, roughly 9.8% seen once. Sequenced material: PBMCs from blood, taken about 40 days after vaccination. The receptors were gathered from a man aged 45 to 65 who received an inactivated influenza vaccine. CDR3s include the opening cysteine and the closing phenylalanine or tryptophan. The order of the fields is D gene, J gene, V gene, CDR3 length, clone size, CDR3 protein, CDR3 DNA. A D gene is named only where the DNA matches it firmly. Expanded clones get a size class; other rows say once, few or many, or leave the size out.

d_call: TRBD1; j_call: TRBJ1-2; v_call: TRBV6-2/TRBV6-3; cdr3_length: 13; clone_size: few; cdr3_aa: CASNPRGRDGYTF; cdr3_nt: TGTGCCAGCAACCCGAGGGGGCGGGATGGCTACACCTTC
d_call: NA; j_call: TRBJ2-7; v_call: TRBV7-2; cdr3_length: 13; clone_size: few; cdr3_aa: CASSFKVADEQYF; cdr3_nt: TGTGCCAGCAGCTTTAAAGTTGCGGACGAGCAGTACTTC
d_call: NA; j_call: TRBJ2-1; v_call: TRBV11-2; cdr3_length: 14; clone_size: NA; cdr3_aa: CASSLEKYYNEQFF; cdr3_nt: TGTGCCAGCAGCTTAGAGAAGTACTACAATGAGCAGTTCTTC
d_call: NA; j_call: TRBJ2-4; v_call: TRBV20-1; cdr3_length: 15; clone_size: many; cdr3_aa: CSARGEGLAKNIQYF; cdr3_nt: TGCAGTGCTAGAGGTGAAGGCCTAGCCAAAAACATTCAGTACTTC
d_call: NA; j_call: TRBJ2-1; v_call: TRBV6-2/TRBV6-3; cdr3_length: 12; clone_size: few; cdr3_aa: CASSYRGIEQFF; cdr3_nt: TGTGCCAGCAGTTACAGAGGCATTGAGCAGTTCTTC
d_call: NA; j_call: TRBJ2-1; v_call: TRBV4-2; cdr3_length: 14; clone_size: many; cdr3_aa: CASSQSGPDNEQFF; cdr3_nt: TGTGCCAGCAGCCAATCAGGGCCCGACAATGAGCAGTTCTTC
d_call: NA; j_call: TRBJ2-4; v_call: TRBV4-3; cdr3_length: 14; clone_size: many; cdr3_aa: CASSQDVGKGIQYF; cdr3_nt: TGCGCCAGCAGCCAAGACGTGGGGAAAGGCATTCAGTACTTC
d_call: NA; j_call: TRBJ2-7; v_call: TRBV6-2/TRBV6-3; cdr3_length: 12; clone_size: few; cdr3_aa: CASRATIYEQYF; cdr3_nt: TGTGCCAGCAGGGCGACAATCTACGAGCAGTACTTC
d_call: TRBD1; j_call: TRBJ2-4; v_call: TRBV4-1; cdr3_length: 16; clone_size: few; cdr3_aa: CASSALVLGQEDIQYF; cdr3_nt: TGCGCCAGCAGCGCACTCGTCCTGGGACAGGAGGACATTCAGTACTTC
d_call: NA; j_call: TRBJ2-1; v_call: TRBV5-5; cdr3_length: 15; clone_size: few; cdr3_aa: CASSRLAVGENEQFF; cdr3_nt: TGTGCCAGCAGCCGCTTAGCGGTGGGGGAGAATGAGCAGTTCTTC
d_call: TRBD1; j_call: TRBJ2-7; v_call: TRBV28; cdr3_length: 14; clone_size: many; cdr3_aa: CASSADRVSYEQYF; cdr3_nt: TGTGCCAGCAGTGCCGACAGGGTCTCCTACGAGCAGTACTTC
d_call: NA; j_call: TRBJ1-2; v_call: TRBV5-1; cdr3_length: 14; clone_size: few; cdr3_aa: CASSSTGTHYGYTF; cdr3_nt: TGCGCCAGCAGCTCAACCGGGACACACTATGGCTACACCTTC
d_call: NA; j_call: TRBJ1-2; v_call: TRBV12-3/TRBV12-4; cdr3_length: 13; clone_size: NA; cdr3_aa: CASSFGEIYGYTF; cdr3_nt: TGTGCCAGCAGTTTCGGAGAGATTTATGGCTACACCTTC
d_call: TRBD1; j_call: TRBJ1-1; v_call: TRBV3-1; cdr3_length: 16; clone_size: few; cdr3_aa: CASSQDRDRGNTEAFF; cdr3_nt: TGTGCCAGCAGCCAAGACCGGGACAGGGGCAACACTGAAGCTTTCTTT
d_call: TRBD1; j_call: TRBJ2-1; v_call: TRBV7-9; cdr3_length: 15; clone_size: many; cdr3_aa: CASSLGQGPYNEQFF; cdr3_nt: TGCGCCAGCAGCTTGGGACAGGGTCCCTACAATGAGCAGTTCTTC
d_call: TRBD1; j_call: TRBJ2-7; v_call: TRBV28; cdr3_length: 13; clone_size: many; cdr3_aa: CASSRQGEHEQYF; cdr3_nt: TGTGCCAGCAGTCGACAGGGGGAACACGAGCAGTACTTC
d_call: NA; j_call: TRBJ1-1; v_call: TRBV5-1; cdr3_length: 14; clone_size: many; cdr3_aa: CASSFPGENTEAFF; cdr3_nt: TGCGCCAGCAGCTTTCCAGGGGAGAACACTGAAGCTTTCTTT
d_call: NA; j_call: TRBJ1-4; v_call: TRBV5-1; cdr3_length: 14; clone_size: NA; cdr3_aa: CASGGESTNEKLFF; cdr3_nt: TGCGCCAGCGGGGGGGAGTCAACTAATGAAAAACTGTTTTTT
d_call: TRBD1; j_call: TRBJ1-5; v_call: TRBV27; cdr3_length: 16; clone_size: many; cdr3_aa: CASRESGQDSNQPQHF; cdr3_nt: TGTGCCAGCAGAGAATCGGGACAGGACAGCAATCAGCCCCAGCATTTT
d_call: NA; j_call: TRBJ2-5; v_call: TRBV5-1; cdr3_length: 16; clone_size: few; cdr3_aa: CASSLDPTTARETQYF; cdr3_nt: TGCGCCAGCAGCTTGGATCCAACCACCGCGCGAGAGACCCAGTACTTC
d_call: TRBD1; j_call: TRBJ1-4; v_call: TRBV6-1; cdr3_length: 18; clone_size: few; cdr3_aa: CASSRSPGQGPPAEKLFF; cdr3_nt: TGTGCCAGCAGCCGATCTCCGGGACAGGGGCCCCCGGCCGAAAAACTGTTTTTT
d_call: NA; j_call: TRBJ2-2; v_call: TRBV28; cdr3_length: 15; clone_size: NA; cdr3_aa: CASSLGTPAGGELFF; cdr3_nt: TGTGCCAGCAGTTTAGGGACCCCCGCGGGCGGGGAGCTGTTTTTT
d_call: TRBD1; j_call: TRBJ1-2; v_call: TRBV5-1; cdr3_length: 14; clone_size: few; cdr3_aa: CASSRTGREYGYTF; cdr3_nt: TGCGCCAGCAGCCGGACAGGGCGGGAGTATGGCTACACCTTC
d_call: NA; j_call: TRBJ2-1; v_call: TRBV4-2; cdr3_length: 15; clone_size: few; cdr3_aa: CASSQNAGLLDEQFF; cdr3_nt: TGTGCCAGCAGCCAAAACGCGGGCCTTTTAGATGAGCAGTTCTTC
d_call: TRBD2; j_call: TRBJ2-3; v_call: TRBV20-1; cdr3_length: 15; clone_size: few; cdr3_aa: CSARASSGNTDTQYF; cdr3_nt: TGCAGTGCTAGGGCATCTAGCGGAAACACAGATACGCAGTATTTT
d_call: NA; j_call: TRBJ1-5; v_call: TRBV4-3; cdr3_length: 16; clone_size: NA; cdr3_aa: CASSQEWPGRGQPQHF; cdr3_nt: TGCGCCAGCAGCCAAGAGTGGCCAGGGAGAGGTCAGCCCCAGCATTTT
d_call: NA; j_call: TRBJ1-5; v_call: TRBV28; cdr3_length: 15; clone_size: NA; cdr3_aa: CARKAQGVSNQPQHF; cdr3_nt: TGTGCCAGGAAGGCCCAAGGGGTTAGCAATCAGCCCCAGCATTTT
d_call: NA; j_call: TRBJ1-1; v_call: TRBV5-6; cdr3_length: 14; clone_size: NA; cdr3_aa: CASSLSTTYTEAFF; cdr3_nt: TGTGCCAGCAGCTTGTCGACTACGTACACTGAAGCTTTCTTT
d_call: NA; j_call: TRBJ2-2; v_call: TRBV6-2/TRBV6-3; cdr3_length: 17; clone_size: few; cdr3_aa: CASSYSSTLTNTGELFF; cdr3_nt: TGTGCCAGCAGTTACTCGAGTACCCTAACGAACACCGGGGAGCTGTTTTTT
d_call: TRBD2; j_call: TRBJ2-7; v_call: TRBV9; cdr3_length: 18; clone_size: few; cdr3_aa: CASSVGSGGRVDSYEQYF; cdr3_nt: TGTGCCAGCAGCGTGGGCTCCGGCGGGAGGGTAGACTCCTACGAGCAGTACTTC
d_call: TRBD1; j_call: TRBJ1-5; v_call: TRBV24-1; cdr3_length: 14; clone_size: NA; cdr3_aa: CATSQQGVNQPQHF; cdr3_nt: TGTGCCACCAGCCAACAGGGGGTAAACCAGCCCCAGCATTTT
d_call: NA; j_call: TRBJ2-3; v_call: TRBV29-1; cdr3_length: 13; clone_size: few; cdr3_aa: CSVHLTSTDTQYF; cdr3_nt: TGCAGCGTTCATTTGACTAGCACAGATACGCAGTATTTT
d_call: TRBD2; j_call: TRBJ2-7; v_call: TRBV4-1; cdr3_length: 15; clone_size: NA; cdr3_aa: CASSQGNSGGGEQYF; cdr3_nt: TGCGCCAGCAGCCAAGGTAATAGCGGGGGAGGAGAGCAGTACTTC
d_call: NA; j_call: TRBJ2-7; v_call: TRBV12-3/TRBV12-4; cdr3_length: 13; clone_size: many; cdr3_aa: CASSLAAGYEQYF; cdr3_nt: TGTGCCAGCAGTTTAGCGGCGGGGTACGAGCAGTACTTC
d_call: NA; j_call: TRBJ2-7; v_call: TRBV19; cdr3_length: 15; clone_size: NA; cdr3_aa: CASSSLPTGGYEQYF; cdr3_nt: TGTGCCAGTAGTAGCCTTCCGACAGGAGGCTACGAGCAGTACTTC
d_call: NA; j_call: TRBJ2-5; v_call: TRBV6-1; cdr3_length: 12; clone_size: NA; cdr3_aa: CASRAGTETQYF; cdr3_nt: TGTGCCAGCCGGGCGGGGACCGAGACCCAGTACTTC
d_call: NA; j_call: TRBJ2-7; v_call: TRBV29-1; cdr3_length: 14; clone_size: few; cdr3_aa: CSARTFDRVGEQYF; cdr3_nt: TGCAGCGCTCGCACCTTTGACAGAGTGGGAGAGCAGTACTTC
d_call: NA; j_call: TRBJ1-1; v_call: TRBV6-5; cdr3_length: 14; clone_size: many; cdr3_aa: CASSYGSLNTEAFF; cdr3_nt: TGTGCCAGCAGTTACGGCAGCTTGAACACTGAAGCTTTCTTT
d_call: TRBD2; j_call: TRBJ2-3; v_call: TRBV10-3; cdr3_length: 15; clone_size: few; cdr3_aa: CAIRGLAGVTDTQYF; cdr3_nt: TGTGCCATCAGGGGACTAGCGGGAGTGACAGATACGCAGTATTTT
d_call: NA; j_call: TRBJ1-5; v_call: TRBV12-3/TRBV12-4; cdr3_length: 16; clone_size: NA; cdr3_aa: CASSLRFRATEQPQHF; cdr3_nt: TGTGCCAGCAGTTTAAGGTTTAGGGCGACAGAACAGCCCCAGCATTTT
d_call: TRBD2; j_call: TRBJ2-3; v_call: TRBV7-9; cdr3_length: 14; clone_size: many; cdr3_aa: CASSVSGGTDTQYF; cdr3_nt: TGTGCCAGCAGCGTTAGCGGGGGCACAGATACGCAGTATTTT
d_call: NA; j_call: TRBJ2-5; v_call: TRBV4-1; cdr3_length: 15; clone_size: few; cdr3_aa: CASSHARTVQETQYF; cdr3_nt: TGCGCCAGCAGCCATGCCCGGACAGTCCAAGAGACCCAGTACTTC
d_call: TRBD2; j_call: TRBJ2-7; v_call: TRBV23-1; cdr3_length: 20; clone_size: NA; cdr3_aa: CASSPIREGPGLAGVVEQYF; cdr3_nt: TGCGCCAGCAGTCCTATACGGGAGGGGCCCGGACTAGCGGGAGTGGTCGAGCAGTACTTC
d_call: TRBD2; j_call: TRBJ2-1; v_call: TRBV6-5; cdr3_length: 19; clone_size: few; cdr3_aa: CASSLLSPGTSGGNNEQFF; cdr3_nt: TGTGCCAGCAGTTTACTGAGTCCCGGGACTAGCGGGGGGAACAATGAGCAGTTCTTC
d_call: NA; j_call: TRBJ2-7; v_call: TRBV3-1; cdr3_length: 15; clone_size: few; cdr3_aa: CASSQEQRNPYEQYF; cdr3_nt: TGTGCCAGCAGCCAAGAACAACGAAATCCCTACGAGCAGTACTTC
d_call: TRBD2; j_call: TRBJ2-3; v_call: TRBV6-1; cdr3_length: 19; clone_size: many; cdr3_aa: CASSRGSGLAGGYTDTQYF; cdr3_nt: TGTGCCAGCAGTCGAGGATCTGGACTAGCGGGAGGCTACACAGATACGCAGTATTTT
d_call: NA; j_call: TRBJ1-3; v_call: TRBV29-1; cdr3_length: 13; clone_size: NA; cdr3_aa: CSVDQGGGNTIYF; cdr3_nt: TGCAGCGTTGATCAGGGAGGTGGAAACACCATATATTTT
d_call: TRBD1; j_call: TRBJ1-5; v_call: TRBV4-2; cdr3_length: 17; clone_size: NA; cdr3_aa: CASSQVSGTGIRQPQHF; cdr3_nt: TGTGCCAGCAGCCAAGTTTCGGGGACAGGGATTCGTCAGCCCCAGCATTTT
d_call: TRBD2; j_call: TRBJ2-1; v_call: TRBV7-3; cdr3_length: 13; clone_size: NA; cdr3_aa: CASMASGSNEQFF; cdr3_nt: TGTGCCAGCATGGCAAGCGGGAGCAATGAGCAGTTCTTC
d_call: TRBD2; j_call: TRBJ2-2; v_call: TRBV11-2; cdr3_length: 16; clone_size: few; cdr3_aa: CASRRPGLGNTGELFF; cdr3_nt: TGTGCCAGCAGACGGCCGGGACTAGGGAACACCGGGGAGCTGTTTTTT
d_call: NA; j_call: TRBJ2-2; v_call: TRBV12-3/TRBV12-4; cdr3_length: 12; clone_size: NA; cdr3_aa: CASSLMVGELFF; cdr3_nt: TGTGCCAGCAGTTTAATGGTCGGGGAGCTGTTTTTT
d_call: NA; j_call: TRBJ2-3; v_call: TRBV2; cdr3_length: 15; clone_size: few; cdr3_aa: CASRWSSKVGDTQYF; cdr3_nt: TGTGCCAGCAGGTGGAGCTCAAAAGTCGGGGATACGCAGTATTTT